Given below is one T cell receptor beta chain in context. Its target is not known. RNA transcripts were the template for amplifying TCR beta CDR3 regions. HTBI primers drove first-round RT-PCR of the TCR CDR3. TCRdb re-called the multiplex PCR reads with MiXCR, one entry per CDR3 protein. The table includes about 560,000 distinct CDR3 sequences, 16% detected once. This sample was included in a study of T cells in Graves' hyperthyroidism and ophthalmopathy. Germline V gives CDR1 ENHRY, CDR2 SYGVKD. This CDR3 spans 14 amino acids. The V and J ends lost 6 bases and 0 bases respectively, with 11 bases between them. The study, taken as a whole, reports: Stable hyperthyroidism was separated from ophthalmopathy by a model based on 13 V-J features.

This TCR was sampled from a woman aged 18-35 years with Graves' hyperthyroidism. The rearrangement joins TRBV10-3 to TRBJ1-1, with a tentative D call TRBD1 (6 bases). The sample was blood. Here the CDR3 DNA reads TGTGCCATCAGGGTAGACAGGATGAACACTGAAGCTTTCTTT. Its protein is CAIRVDRMNTEAFF.